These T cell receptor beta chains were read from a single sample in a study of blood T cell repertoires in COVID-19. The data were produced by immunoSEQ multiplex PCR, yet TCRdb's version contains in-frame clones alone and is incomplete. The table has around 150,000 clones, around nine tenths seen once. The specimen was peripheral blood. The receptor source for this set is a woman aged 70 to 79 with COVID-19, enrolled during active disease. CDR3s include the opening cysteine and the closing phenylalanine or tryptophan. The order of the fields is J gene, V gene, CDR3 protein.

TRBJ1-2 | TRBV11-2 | CASSLVLGYGYTF
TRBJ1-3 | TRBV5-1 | CASRSGQGPGNTIYF
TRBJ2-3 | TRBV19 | CASSTSGGGDTQYF
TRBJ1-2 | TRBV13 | CASSLGQGVDYGYTF
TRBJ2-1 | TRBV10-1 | CASRGQASYNEQFF
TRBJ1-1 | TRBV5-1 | CASTVGQGDTEAFF
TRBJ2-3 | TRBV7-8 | CASSLGDLAGGLINTQYF
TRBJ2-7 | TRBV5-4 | CASSFTGLGYEQYF
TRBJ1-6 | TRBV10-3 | CAISPGGNSPLHF
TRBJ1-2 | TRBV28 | CASSPRRQVPYGYTF
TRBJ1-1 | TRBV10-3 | CAISETGAVTEAFF
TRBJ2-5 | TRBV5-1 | CASNGGGVMETQYF
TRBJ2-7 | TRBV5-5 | CASSLVSGDYYEQYF
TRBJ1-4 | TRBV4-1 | CASSLGQGIGEEKLFF
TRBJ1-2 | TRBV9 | CAAGREGGYTF
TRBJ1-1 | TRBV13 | CASSRRMTGDTEAFF
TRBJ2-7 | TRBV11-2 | CASSLVQGIRVEQYF
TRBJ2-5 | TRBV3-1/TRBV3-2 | CASSRGLAGIQETQYF
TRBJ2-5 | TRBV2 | CASTETGFQETQYF
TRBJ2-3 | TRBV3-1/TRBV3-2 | CASSQGAGTDTQYF
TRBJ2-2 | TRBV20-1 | CSASAFRGSNTGELFF
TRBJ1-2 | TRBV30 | CAWGRPAGYTF
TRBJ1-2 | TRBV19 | CASSPDRGYGYTF
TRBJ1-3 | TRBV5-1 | CASSLRGSGNTIYF
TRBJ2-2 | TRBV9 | CASSRDTGELFF
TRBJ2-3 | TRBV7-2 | CASSRGAGDTDTQYF
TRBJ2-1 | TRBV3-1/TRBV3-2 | CASSQELGSLNEQFF
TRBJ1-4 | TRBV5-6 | CASSLAQEGTNEKLFF
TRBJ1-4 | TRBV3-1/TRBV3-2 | CASQLGGEKLFF
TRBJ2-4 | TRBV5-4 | CASSLGGVRAKNIQYF
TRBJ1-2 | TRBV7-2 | CASSLTGRNYGYTF
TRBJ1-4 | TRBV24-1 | CATSEAGGGEEKLFF
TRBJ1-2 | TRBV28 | CASSQLRAGALYGYTF
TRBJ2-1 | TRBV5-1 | CASSLVQGEQNEQFF
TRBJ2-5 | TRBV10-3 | CAISAGVQETQYF
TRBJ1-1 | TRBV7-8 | CASSSQVLTEAFF
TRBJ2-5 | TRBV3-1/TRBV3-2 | CASSQASGEETQYF
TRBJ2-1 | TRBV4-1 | CASSPADRVSHNEQFF
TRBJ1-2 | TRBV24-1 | CATSDRDRGGYGYTF
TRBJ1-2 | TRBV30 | CAWSPRGLFGYGYTF
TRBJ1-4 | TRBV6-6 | CASTSPGNEKLFF
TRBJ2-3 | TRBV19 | CASSKYSSTDTQYF
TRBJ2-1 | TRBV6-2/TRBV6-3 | CASSFGLAFSYNEQFF
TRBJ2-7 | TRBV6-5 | CASYDRGLFYEQYF
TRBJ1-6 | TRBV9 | CASSTGRDSSPLHF
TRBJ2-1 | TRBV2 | CASNSGLEYNEQFF
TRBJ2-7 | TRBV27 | CASSSGYEQYF
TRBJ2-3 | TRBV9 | CASSVSRSTDTQYF
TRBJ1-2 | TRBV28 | CASSLQTPNYGYTF
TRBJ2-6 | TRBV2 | CASRQEGTAGANVLTF
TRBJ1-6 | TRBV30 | CAWSRGQDNSPLHF
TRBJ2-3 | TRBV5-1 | CASSDGLAGKTDTQYF
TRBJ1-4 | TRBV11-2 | CASSLAGGGEKLFF
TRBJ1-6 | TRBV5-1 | CASSYDRGGNSPLHF
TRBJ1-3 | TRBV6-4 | CASESRGPRGNTIYF
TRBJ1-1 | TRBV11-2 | CASSSVTEAFF
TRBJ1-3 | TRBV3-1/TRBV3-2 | CASSQGQVGSGNTIYF
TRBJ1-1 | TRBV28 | CASSSQGWGNTEAFF
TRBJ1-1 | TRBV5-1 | CASSLGGTVSNTEAFF